The next 6 T cell receptor beta chains were all read from a single sample in a study of T-cell reconstitution after alpha-beta-depleted transplantation in children. The TCRbeta library incorporated unique molecular identifiers. TCRdb passed the PCR reads through MiXCR, listing each CDR3 protein once. Of about a million distinct CDR3 sequences listed, about 30% were seen once; the top ten hold roughly 31%. The starting material was PBMCs, mostly from graft donor cells, obtained 360 days after TCRalphabeta/CD19-depleted stem cell transplant. Receptors were obtained from a boy in the first two years of life who had a stem cell transplant for SCID, so the T cells may come from the graft donor.

The rearrangement links TRBV5-8 to TRBJ2-7; D call uncertain. V lost 4 bases and J lost 2, with 13 bases in between. Germline V gene data show CDR1 as SGHTS and CDR2 as YDEGEE. This CDR3 has 14 amino acids. CDR3 residues: CASSTPTDTYEQYF. DNA for the CDR3: TGTGCCAGCAGCACCCCGACCGACACCTACGAGCAGTACTTC. Full variable domain (missing parts from reference TRBV5-8 and TRBJ2-7): EAGVTQSPTHLIKTRGQQATLRCSPISGHTSVYWYQQALGLGLQFLLWYDEGEERNRGNFPPRFSGRQFPNYSSELNVNALELEDSALYLCASSTPTDTYEQYFGPGTRLTVT.

This clonotype was counted many times. This rearrangement joins TRBV10-3 to TRBJ2-3, with TRBD2 matching 15 bases. V lost 2 bases, J lost 2 bases, and 5 bases stayed unmatched. The CDR3 loop spans 18 amino acids. CDR1 and CDR2 (germline): ENHRY, SYGVKD. The DNA of the CDR3 is TGTGCCATCAGTGAGCCGGGACTAGCGGGGGGCCTCACAGATACGCAGTATTTT. Translating gives CAISEPGLAGGLTDTQYF.

The chain couples TRBV25-1 to TRBJ1-1; D is perhaps TRBD1 (6 bases). Germline V gene sequence: CDR1 MGHDK, CDR2 SYGVNS. The CDR3 has 15 residues. The V end was cut by 3 bases, the J end by 0 bases, with 11 bases between. CDR3: CASSDPGHLNTEAFF. CDR3 in DNA: TGTGCCAGCAGTGATCCGGGACATCTGAACACTGAAGCTTTCTTT.

V usage is TRBV6-5 and J usage is TRBJ2-3; D not certain. V was pared by 5 bases and J by 2 bases, with 8 bases between. Germline values: CDR1 MNHEY, CDR2 SVGAGI. This CDR3 contains 13 residues. In nucleotides, the CDR3 is TGTGCCAGCAGTCACCTCCACACAGATACGCAGTATTTT. Translation gives CASSHLHTDTQYF.

The chain joins TRBV28 to TRBJ2-7; 14 bases match TRBD2. There are 16 residues in the CDR3. CDR1 and CDR2 (germline): MDHEN, SYDVKM. V was clipped by 5 bases and J by 2 bases; unmatched bases: 5. CDR3 region: CASSPTSGGVPYEQYF. CDR3 bases: TGTGCCAGCAGTCCGACTAGCGGGGGGGTCCCCTACGAGCAGTACTTC. The full variable domain, completed using reference TRBV28 and TRBJ2-7, is DVKVTQSSRYLVKRTGEKVFLECVQDMDHENMFWYRQDPGLGLRLIYFSYDVKMKEKGDIPEGYSVSREKKERFSLILESASTNQTSMYLCASSPTSGGVPYEQYFGPGTRLTVT.

In this sample, this clonotype turned up a few times. This chain connects TRBV12-3 or TRBV12-4 to TRBJ2-7, with D maybe TRBD2 (7 bases). Trimming left V 3 bases short and J 3 bases short, with 18 bases between. The CDR3 is made up of 16 amino acids. The CDR3: CASSLGGGGLVYEQYF. CDR3 DNA sequence: TGTGCCAGCAGTTTGGGCGGCGGGGGCTTGGTCTACGAGCAGTACTTC.